This TCR beta chain was sequenced during a study of blood T cell repertoires in COVID-19. The wider study: Nucleic acid was either cDNA or gDNA, and it came from T cells, B-cell-depleted T cells, or PBMCs.

The CDR3 covers 14 residues. The V gene lost 4 bases and the J gene lost 4 bases, with 13 bases spanning the gap. Germline V gene lookup returns CDR1 MGHDK and CDR2 SYGVNS. Source study methods: For nucleated cells, counts were estimated from reference gene primer amplification. TCRdb's copy holds only in-frame clones and misses some; the assay was immunoSEQ multiplex PCR. V, J and clone size were drawn from that table, and D and trimming were deduced from the DNA. The sample carries about 150,000 clones, roughly 80% recorded once. Source material: peripheral blood. The chain carries TRBV25-1 and TRBJ1-2, with D possibly being TRBD1 (6 bases). The receptor was derived from a woman aged 55-69 years with acute or convalescent COVID-19. CDR3 nucleotide sequence: TGTGCCAGCAGTGTTCTCCAGGGGAGCTATGGCTACACCTTC. This encodes CASSVLQGSYGYTF.